These 32 T cell receptor beta chains were all obtained from the same sample, sequenced in a study of graft-versus-host responses after intestinal transplantation. These receptors are not linked to any known antigen. Sequencing used immunoSEQ multiplex PCR; TCRdb keeps in-frame clones, though not all of them. The data show about 59,000 clones, with about 94% seen just once and approximately 0.4% held by the top ten. The sample here was unstimulated CD4+ T cells sorted from spleen or lymph node cells, taken before transplant. The receptors here all came from a human donor who was the organ donor for an intestinal transplant.

The gene calls are TRBV7-2 and TRBJ2-5; 11 nucleotides align to TRBD2. The CDR3 is made up of 17 amino acids. Germline V gene data show CDR1 as SGHTA and CDR2 as FQGNSA. Trimming took 1 base from V and 5 from J; bases not matched to a gene: 9. For the CDR3, the DNA is TGTGCCAGCAGCTTAGTTGGTGTAGCGGGGGGGCGGGAGACCCAGTACTTC. It yields the protein CASSLVGVAGGRETQYF. The variable domain in full, with the rest retrieved from reference TRBV7-2 and TRBJ2-5, is GAGVSQSPSNKVTEKGKDVELRCDPISGHTALYWYRQSLGQGLEFLIYFQGNSAPDKSGLPSDRFSAERTGGSVSTLTIQRTQQEDSAVYLCASSLVGVAGGRETQYFGPGTRLLVL.

This chain uses TRBV25-1 with TRBJ1-2; weak D call: TRBD1 (5 bases). V dropped 4 bases and J dropped 4 bases, with 10 bases sitting between them. The CDR3 is 13 amino acids. Germline V lookup: CDR1 MGHDK, CDR2 SYGVNS. The CDR3: CASSVPGIYGYTF. The CDR3 nucleotides are TGTGCCAGCAGTGTACCAGGGATCTATGGCTACACCTTC.

The gene calls are TRBV18 and TRBJ1-1, with 8 bases matching TRBD1. The ends lost 4 bases at V and 8 bases at J; junction bases unmatched: 3. CDR1 is KGHSH, CDR2 LQKENI, per germline. This CDR3 contains 12 residues. The CDR3 is CASSRDRYEAFF. The DNA for the CDR3 is TGTGCCAGCTCACGGGACAGGTACGAAGCTTTCTTT.

The gene calls are TRBV5-1 and TRBJ2-3; no reliable D call. Germline values: CDR1 SGHRS, CDR2 YFSETQ. The CDR3 totals 15 residues. V lost 0 bases to trimming and J lost 2 bases, with 10 bases between them. The CDR3 DNA sequence: TGCGCCAGCAGCTTGGCCGTAAACCCCACAGATACGCAGTATTTT. Residues: CASSLAVNPTDTQYF.

The chain has TRBV4-3 and TRBJ2-2; possible D gene TRBD2, 6 bases. The V end was cut by 0 bases, the J end by 4 bases, with 12 bases between. CDR3 length: 16 residues. Germline V CDR1 and CDR2: LGHNA, YSLEER. The CDR3 spells CASSQDKEGFTGELFF. CDR3 nucleotide sequence: TGCGCCAGCAGCCAAGATAAGGAGGGGTTCACCGGGGAGCTGTTTTTT.

With regard to this clone: The same CDR3 arises from other DNA sequences in this sample as well. The chain employs TRBV6-5 and TRBJ1-1; D perhaps matches TRBD1 (5 bases). The CDR3 length is 13 residues. Germline V lookup: CDR1 MNHEY, CDR2 SVGAGI. Trimming removed 0 bases at V and 5 bases at J, with 7 bases between. The CDR3 coding sequence is TGTGCCAGCAGTTACTCGAGGGGAACTGAAGCTTTCTTT. Translating it yields CASSYSRGTEAFF.

The gene calls are TRBV7-2 and TRBJ2-1, with a tentative D call TRBD2 (6 bases). Germline-derived CDR1 and CDR2 are SGHTA and FQGNSA. Trimming removed 2 bases from V and 7 bases from J, with 12 bases in between. The CDR3 contains 14 residues. As DNA, the CDR3 is TGTGCCAGCAGCTTACGGCCAGGGAGGAATGAGCAGTTCTTC. Its translation is CASSLRPGRNEQFF.

The chain recombines TRBV18 with TRBJ2-1; 7 nucleotides agree with TRBD1. The CDR3 is made up of 14 amino acids. Germline CDR1 is KGHSH and CDR2 is LQKENI. With 2 bases clipped from V and 8 bases from J, the junction kept 6 bases outside the gene matches. The CDR3 DNA reads TGTGCCAGCTCACCAACGACAGGGTATTATGAGCAGTTCTTC. Translating gives CASSPTTGYYEQFF.

The chain links TRBV5-6 to TRBJ2-5, with D hard to call. The CDR3 runs to 11 residues. Germline values: CDR1 SGHDT, CDR2 YYEEEE. V gave up 0 bases and J gave up 3 bases, with 0 bases separating them. The CDR3 DNA reads TGTGCCAGCAGCTTGGAAGAGACCCAGTACTTC. Its protein product is CASSLEETQYF.

A single count supports this clone. The chain employs TRBV18 and TRBJ2-5; 9 bases are shared with TRBD1. This CDR3 is 15 amino acids long. V lost 0 bases to trimming and J lost 5 bases; unmatched junction nucleotides: 4. CDR1 and CDR2 from the germline V gene are KGHSH and LQKENI. Here the CDR3 reads CASSPPGQGYETQYF. CDR3 sequence (DNA): TGTGCCAGCTCACCACCGGGACAGGGCTATGAGACCCAGTACTTC.

Written as DNA, the CDR3 is TGCAGCGTTTGTCCCCGGGCCGCCGGTGACGAGCAGTACTTC. This gives the protein CSVCPRAAGDEQYF. J is TRBJ2-7 and V is TRBV29-1; no firm D call. With 5 bases removed from V and 5 bases from J, the gap between germline ends came to 19 bases. CDR3 length equals 14 residues. Germline V gene lookup returns CDR1 SQVTM and CDR2 ANQGSEA.

This clone was picked up one time. This chain links TRBV5-5 with TRBJ1-4; tentative D call: TRBD1 (6 bases). Trimming stripped 0 bases from V and 8 bases from J, with 17 bases between. Germline CDR1 reads SGHKS; CDR2 reads YYEKEE (reference sequence). This CDR3 region has 16 residues. CDR3 region: CASSLEGRRTGEKLFF. CDR3 nucleotide sequence: TGTGCCAGCAGCTTGGAGGGCCGGCGCACAGGGGAAAAACTGTTTTTT.

V is TRBV30 and J is TRBJ1-1; D remains unclear. V shed 4 bases and J shed 0 bases, with 9 bases lying between them. The CDR3 spans 13 residues. In germline, CDR1 is GTSNPN, CDR2 SVGIG (reference sequence). CDR3 sequence: CAWTLGMNTEAFF. In DNA, the CDR3 is TGTGCCTGGACGCTAGGTATGAACACTGAAGCTTTCTTT.

V usage is TRBV29-1 and J usage is TRBJ1-1; possible D gene TRBD1, 5 bases. Trimming removed 4 bases from V and 4 bases from J, with 10 bases in between. Germline V gene sequence: CDR1 SQVTM, CDR2 ANQGSEA. The CDR3 runs 12 residues. The CDR3 DNA sequence: TGCAGCGTTGGCAGGGACCGCACTGAAGCTTTCTTT. Translated, it gives CSVGRDRTEAFF. The complete variable domain, with remaining parts taken from reference TRBV29-1 and TRBJ1-1, reads SAVISQKPSRDICQRGTSLTIQCQVDSQVTMMFWYRQQPGQSLTLIATANQGSEATYESGFVIDKFPISRPNLTFSTLTVSNMSPEDSSIYLCSVGRDRTEAFFGQGTRLTVV.

This sequence joins TRBV10-3 and TRBJ2-5, with D hard to call. The closer fit of TRBJ2-7 to the DNA end suggests the J call may be wrong. From germline, CDR1 is ENHRY and CDR2 SYGVKD. The length of the CDR3 is 12 residues. The CDR3, as DNA: TGTGCCATCAGCAATCCCAACCACGAGCAGTACTTC. This encodes CAISNPNHEQYF.

The chain employs TRBV10-3 and TRBJ1-3; possible D gene TRBD1, 6 bases. V was clipped by 4 bases and J by 8 bases, with 9 bases between them. Germline V lookup: CDR1 ENHRY, CDR2 SYGVKD. CDR3 length: 12 residues. CDR3 amino acids: CAISARGDTIYF. The CDR3 region has the DNA TGTGCCATCAGTGCCAGGGGCGACACCATATATTTT.

This sequence joins TRBV6-5 and TRBJ1-4, with 10 bases lining up with TRBD1. CDR1 is MNHEY and CDR2 is SVGAGI in the germline V gene. The CDR3 sequence is 16 residues long. J gave up 11 bases and V 2 bases, and 11 bases lay outside the gene matches. The CDR3: CASSYERTGGSGKLFF. CDR3 in DNA: TGTGCCAGCAGTTACGAGCGGACAGGGGGTTCGGGGAAACTGTTTTTT.

V is TRBV6-5 and J is TRBJ1-1; the match to TRBD1 covers 10 bases. V lost 6 bases and J lost 4; bases outside the gene matches: 5. The CDR3 loop spans 14 amino acids. Germline CDR1 MNHEY, CDR2 SVGAGI. In DNA, the CDR3 is TGTGCCAGCAGCCGACAGGGGGCGGTCACTGAAGCTTTCTTT. Translated, it gives CASSRQGAVTEAFF.

V is TRBV6-1 and J is TRBJ1-1, with 7 bases matching TRBD1. The CDR3 runs to 13 residues. Trimming at V came to 8 bases and at J to 1 base, leaving 4 bases not matched to a gene. CDR1 and CDR2 from the germline V gene are MNHNS and SASEGT. CDR3: CASRGQKNTEAFF. As DNA, the CDR3 is TGTGCCAGCCGGGGACAGAAGAACACTGAAGCTTTCTTT.

The chain has TRBV9 and TRBJ2-6; D is possibly TRBD1 (6 bases). The germline CDR1 and CDR2 sequences are SGDLS and YYNGEE. The V end was cut by 4 bases, the J end by 0 bases, with 14 bases between. This CDR3 comprises 17 residues. CDR3 region: CASSRRTAVSGANVLTF. CDR3 sequence (DNA): TGTGCCAGCAGCAGACGGACAGCCGTCTCTGGGGCCAACGTCCTGACTTTC.

The rearrangement uses TRBV19 and TRBJ2-5; TRBD1 matches at 10 bases. The germline V gene encodes CDR1 LNHDA and CDR2 SQIVND (reference sequence). The CDR3 extends over 15 amino acids. Trimming at V came to 5 bases and at J to 4 bases, leaving 7 bases not matched to a gene. CDR3 region: CASSVRDRGSETQYF. In DNA, the CDR3 is TGTGCCAGTAGTGTCCGGGACAGGGGATCAGAGACCCAGTACTTC.

This chain links TRBV5-1 with TRBJ1-2; D uncertain. The V end was cut by 4 bases, the J end by 4 bases, with 23 bases between. This CDR3 region has 17 residues. From germline, CDR1 is SGHRS and CDR2 YFSETQ. The CDR3 protein is CASSPRSIGAFGYGYTF. CDR3 coding DNA: TGCGCCAGCAGCCCAAGGAGTATCGGCGCTTTCGGCTATGGCTACACCTTC.

This clone was observed once. This chain connects TRBV4-1 to TRBJ2-7; no definite D call. Germline CDR1 and CDR2: MGHRA and YSYEKL. V lost 0 bases, J lost 3 bases, and 12 bases lay in between. The CDR3 sequence is 15 residues long. This chain's CDR3 is CASSQDQRNIYEQYF. DNA of the CDR3: TGCGCCAGCAGCCAAGATCAACGGAACATCTACGAGCAGTACTTC.

This clone was recorded only once. V usage is TRBV6-5 and J usage is TRBJ1-3, with a possible D match to TRBD1 (6 bases). Trimming pared 4 bases from V and 7 bases from J, leaving 17 bases between. Germline V gene lookup returns CDR1 MNHEY and CDR2 SVGAGI. This CDR3 has 15 amino acids. The CDR3 DNA reads as TGTGCCAGCAGTTCAACCGGGACCCAGGGGAACACCATATATTTT. Translated: CASSSTGTQGNTIYF.

This chain joins TRBV15 and TRBJ1-1, with D tentatively TRBD1 (6 bases). The CDR3 has 18 amino acids. Germline CDR1 reads LNHNV; CDR2 reads YYDKDF (reference sequence). V was pared by 0 bases and J by 0 bases, with 17 bases between. In DNA form, the CDR3 reads TGTGCCACCAGCAGAGATAAGGGCGGACAGCCGGTGAACACTGAAGCTTTCTTT. Amino acid sequence: CATSRDKGGQPVNTEAFF.

This chain uses TRBV7-3 with TRBJ2-3; D is possibly TRBD1 or TRBD2 (6 bases each). Germline CDR1 SGHTA, CDR2 FQGTGA. V lost 3 bases to trimming and J lost 2 bases, with 12 bases between them. There are 15 residues in the CDR3. The CDR3 coding sequence is TGTGCCAGCAGCTTTAGGGGGGACGCCACAGATACGCAGTATTTT. It is translated as CASSFRGDATDTQYF.

The rearrangement links TRBV11-2 to TRBJ2-6, with D unresolved. In germline, CDR1 is SGHAT, CDR2 FQNNGV. V lost 1 base to trimming and J lost 2 bases, with 6 bases between them. The CDR3 is 15 residues long. The CDR3 coding sequence is TGTGCCAGCAGCTTAGGTTCGACTGGGGCCAACGTCCTGACTTTC. Translated: CASSLGSTGANVLTF.

J is TRBJ1-5 and V is TRBV2; D call uncertain. The CDR3 is 14 residues long. The germline V and J ends were trimmed by 2 bases and 2 bases, with 7 bases remaining between them. Germline values: CDR1 SNHLY, CDR2 FYNNEI. CDR3 protein: CASSEWAGNQPQHF. The CDR3, as DNA: TGTGCCAGCAGTGAATGGGCAGGCAATCAGCCCCAGCATTTT.

The chain uses TRBV18 and TRBJ1-2; D may be TRBD1 (6 bases). Germline V gene data show CDR1 as KGHSH and CDR2 as LQKENI. This CDR3 comprises 16 residues. V was pared by 2 bases and J by 3 bases, with 16 bases between. This CDR3 reads CASSPIGQGLDYGYTF. CDR3 DNA sequence: TGTGCCAGCTCACCAATCGGGCAGGGGCTGGACTATGGCTACACCTTC.

This chain uses TRBV7-9 with TRBJ2-3; D might be TRBD2 (6 bases). The CDR3 spans 16 residues. V lost 5 bases and J lost 7, with 22 bases in between. CDR1 and CDR2 (germline): SEHNR, FQNEAQ (reference sequence). The CDR3 is CASSPSDYILSNTQYF. Written as DNA, the CDR3 is TGTGCCAGCAGCCCTTCGGACTACATACTCTCCAATACGCAGTATTTT.

This clone appeared once. V gene TRBV25-1 combines with J gene TRBJ2-7, with 7 bases fitting TRBD1. Germline V gene lookup returns CDR1 MGHDK and CDR2 SYGVNS. J gave up 6 bases and V 2 bases, and 10 bases lay outside the gene matches. The CDR3 loop spans 15 amino acids. CDR3 nucleotides: TGTGCCAGCAGTGAAGTTAGAGGGGGCCCCACCGAGCAGTACTTC. It translates to CASSEVRGGPTEQYF.

This chain joins TRBV30 and TRBJ1-6; tentative D call: TRBD1 (5 bases). Germline V CDR1 and CDR2: GTSNPN, SVGIG (reference sequence). V was trimmed by 2 bases and J by 7 bases, leaving 9 bases between them. The CDR3 loop spans 13 amino acids. The CDR3 bases are TGTGCCTGGAGTACAGGAGAAAATTCACCCCTCCACTTT. Amino acids: CAWSTGENSPLHF.